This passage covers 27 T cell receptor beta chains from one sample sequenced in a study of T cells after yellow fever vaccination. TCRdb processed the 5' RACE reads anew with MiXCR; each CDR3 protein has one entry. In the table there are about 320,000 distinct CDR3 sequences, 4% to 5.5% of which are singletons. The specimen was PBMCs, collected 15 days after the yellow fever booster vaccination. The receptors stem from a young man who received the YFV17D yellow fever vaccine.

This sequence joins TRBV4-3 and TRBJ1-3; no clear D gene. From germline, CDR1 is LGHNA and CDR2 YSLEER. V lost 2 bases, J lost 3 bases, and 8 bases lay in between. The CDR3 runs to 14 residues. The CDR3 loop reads CASSQSRVGNTIYF. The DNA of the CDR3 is TGCGCCAGCAGCCAATCACGGGTTGGAAACACCATATATTTT.

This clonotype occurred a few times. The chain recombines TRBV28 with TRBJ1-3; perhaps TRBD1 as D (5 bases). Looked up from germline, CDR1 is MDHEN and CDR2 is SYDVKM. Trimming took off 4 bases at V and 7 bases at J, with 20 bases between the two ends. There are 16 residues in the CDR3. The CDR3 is CASSYYPSSGRNTIYF. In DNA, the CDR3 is TGTGCCAGCAGTTACTACCCGTCGTCGGGGCGGAACACCATATATTTT.

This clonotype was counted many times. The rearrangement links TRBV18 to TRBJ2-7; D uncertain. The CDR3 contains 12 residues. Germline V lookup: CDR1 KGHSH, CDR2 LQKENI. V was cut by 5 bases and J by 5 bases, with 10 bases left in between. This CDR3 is CASSSDRDEQYF. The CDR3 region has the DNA TGTGCCAGCTCATCTGACCGCGACGAGCAGTACTTC.

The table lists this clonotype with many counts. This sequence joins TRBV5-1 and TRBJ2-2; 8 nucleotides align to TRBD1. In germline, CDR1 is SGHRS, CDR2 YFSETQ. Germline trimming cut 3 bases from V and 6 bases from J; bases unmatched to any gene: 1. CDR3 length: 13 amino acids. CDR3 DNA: TGCGCCAGCAGCTCGACAGGGGCCGGGGAGCTGTTTTTT. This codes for CASSSTGAGELFF.

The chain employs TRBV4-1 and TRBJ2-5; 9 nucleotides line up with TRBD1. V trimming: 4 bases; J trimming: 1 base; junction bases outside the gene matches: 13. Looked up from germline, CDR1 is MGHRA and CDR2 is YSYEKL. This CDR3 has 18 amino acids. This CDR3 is CASSLWARDRALQETQYF. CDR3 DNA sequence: TGCGCCAGCAGCCTCTGGGCCCGGGACAGGGCCCTCCAAGAGACCCAGTACTTC.

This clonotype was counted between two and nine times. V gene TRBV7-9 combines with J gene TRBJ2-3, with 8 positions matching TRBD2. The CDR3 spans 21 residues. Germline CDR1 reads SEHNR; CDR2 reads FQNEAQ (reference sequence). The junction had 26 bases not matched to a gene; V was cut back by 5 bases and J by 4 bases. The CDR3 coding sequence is TGTGCCAGCAGCCCAGGACCTCGGCGGGGGGCTTGGAGCTCAGGAGCAGATACGCAGTATTTT. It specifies CASSPGPRRGAWSSGADTQYF.

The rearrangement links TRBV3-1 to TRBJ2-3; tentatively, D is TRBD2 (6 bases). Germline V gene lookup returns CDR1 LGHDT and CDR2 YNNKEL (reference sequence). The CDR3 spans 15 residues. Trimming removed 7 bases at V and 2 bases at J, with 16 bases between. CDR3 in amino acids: CASTIRGLHTDTQYF. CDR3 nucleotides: TGTGCCAGCACGATAAGGGGACTCCACACAGATACGCAGTATTTT.

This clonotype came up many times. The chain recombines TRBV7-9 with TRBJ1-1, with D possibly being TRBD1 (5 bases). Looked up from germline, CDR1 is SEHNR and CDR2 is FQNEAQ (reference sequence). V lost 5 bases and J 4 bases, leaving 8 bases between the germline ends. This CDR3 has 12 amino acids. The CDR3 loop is CASSPRVTEAFF. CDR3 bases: TGTGCCAGCAGCCCCAGGGTCACTGAAGCTTTCTTT.

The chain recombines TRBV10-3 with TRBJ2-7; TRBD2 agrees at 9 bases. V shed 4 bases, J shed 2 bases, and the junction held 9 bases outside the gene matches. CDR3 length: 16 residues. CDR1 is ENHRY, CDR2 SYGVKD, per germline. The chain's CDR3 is CAISVFGAGGPYEQYF. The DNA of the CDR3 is TGTGCCATCAGTGTCTTCGGCGCGGGGGGGCCCTACGAGCAGTACTTC.

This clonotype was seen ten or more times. CDR3 region: CASSPGRDNEQFF. CDR3 nucleotides: TGTGCCAGCAGCCCGGGACGGGACAATGAGCAGTTCTTC. The chain carries TRBV6-6 and TRBJ2-1; D possibly uses TRBD1 or TRBD2 (5 bases each). Germline V gene data show CDR1 as MNHNY and CDR2 as SVGAGI (reference sequence). The CDR3 sequence is 13 residues long. The V end was cut by 6 bases, the J end by 5 bases, with 11 bases between.

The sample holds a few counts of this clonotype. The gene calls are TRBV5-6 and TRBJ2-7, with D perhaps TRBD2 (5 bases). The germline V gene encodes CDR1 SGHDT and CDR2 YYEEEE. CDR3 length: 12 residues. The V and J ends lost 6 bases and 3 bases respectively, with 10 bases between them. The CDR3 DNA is TGTGCCAGCACTCGGGGAAGCTACGAGCAGTACTTC. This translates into CASTRGSYEQYF.

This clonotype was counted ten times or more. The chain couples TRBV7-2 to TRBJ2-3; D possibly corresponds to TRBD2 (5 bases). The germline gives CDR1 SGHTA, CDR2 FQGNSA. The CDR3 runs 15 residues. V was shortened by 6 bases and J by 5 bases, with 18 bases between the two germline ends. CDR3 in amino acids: CASRTRGGGGDTQYF. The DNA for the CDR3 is TGTGCCAGCAGGACCCGTGGCGGAGGTGGAGATACGCAGTATTTT.

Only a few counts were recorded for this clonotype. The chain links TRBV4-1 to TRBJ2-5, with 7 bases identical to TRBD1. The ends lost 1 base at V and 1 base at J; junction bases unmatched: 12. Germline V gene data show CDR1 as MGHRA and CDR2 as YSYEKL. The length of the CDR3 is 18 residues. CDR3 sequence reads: CASSQGPFYRGPQETQYF. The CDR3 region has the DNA TGCGCCAGCAGCCAAGGCCCGTTCTACAGGGGACCCCAAGAGACCCAGTACTTC.

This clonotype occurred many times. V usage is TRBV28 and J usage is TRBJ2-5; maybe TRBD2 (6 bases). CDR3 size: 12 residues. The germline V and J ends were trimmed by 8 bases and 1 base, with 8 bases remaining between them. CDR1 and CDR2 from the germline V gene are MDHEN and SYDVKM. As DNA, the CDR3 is TGTGCCAGCCGGGACTTCCAAGAGACCCAGTACTTC. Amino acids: CASRDFQETQYF. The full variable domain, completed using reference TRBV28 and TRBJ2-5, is DVKVTQSSRYLVKRTGEKVFLECVQDMDHENMFWYRQDPGLGLRLIYFSYDVKMKEKGDIPEGYSVSREKKERFSLILESASTNQTSMYLCASRDFQETQYFGPGTRLLVL.

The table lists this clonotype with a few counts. This chain's CDR3 is CASNLSYEQYV. The CDR3, as DNA: TGCGCCAGCAATTTAAGCTACGAGCAGTACGTC. This chain uses TRBV5-1 with TRBJ2-7; D gene uncertain. The ends were cut back, 6 bases at V and 3 bases at J, with 7 bases in the middle. The CDR3 covers 11 residues. Germline V gene sequence: CDR1 SGHRS, CDR2 YFSETQ.

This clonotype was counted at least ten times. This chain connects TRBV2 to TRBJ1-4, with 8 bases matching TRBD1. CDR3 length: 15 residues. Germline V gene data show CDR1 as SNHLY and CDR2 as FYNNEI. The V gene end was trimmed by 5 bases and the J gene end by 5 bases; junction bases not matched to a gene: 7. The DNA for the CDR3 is TGTGCCAGCAGTAGTTGGACAGGGACCAATGAAAAACTGTTTTTT. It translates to CASSSWTGTNEKLFF. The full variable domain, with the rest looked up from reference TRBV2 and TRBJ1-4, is EPEVTQTPSHQVTQMGQEVILRCVPISNHLYFYWYRQILGQKVEFLVSFYNNEISEKSEIFDDQFSVERPDGSNFTLKIRSTKLEDSAMYFCASSSWTGTNEKLFFGSGTQLSVL.

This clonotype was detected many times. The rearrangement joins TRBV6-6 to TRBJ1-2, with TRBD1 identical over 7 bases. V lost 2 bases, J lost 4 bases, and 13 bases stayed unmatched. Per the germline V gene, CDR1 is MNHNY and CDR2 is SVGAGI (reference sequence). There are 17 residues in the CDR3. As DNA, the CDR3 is TGTGCCAGCAGTTACCCGCGGGAGGGGGCCGAAAGCTATGGCTACACCTTC. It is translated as CASSYPREGAESYGYTF.

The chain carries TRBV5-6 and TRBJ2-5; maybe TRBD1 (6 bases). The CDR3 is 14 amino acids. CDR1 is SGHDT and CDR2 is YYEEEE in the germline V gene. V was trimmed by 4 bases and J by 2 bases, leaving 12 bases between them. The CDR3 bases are TGTGCCAGCAGCGGTCGGACAGAACAAGAGACCCAGTACTTC. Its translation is CASSGRTEQETQYF.

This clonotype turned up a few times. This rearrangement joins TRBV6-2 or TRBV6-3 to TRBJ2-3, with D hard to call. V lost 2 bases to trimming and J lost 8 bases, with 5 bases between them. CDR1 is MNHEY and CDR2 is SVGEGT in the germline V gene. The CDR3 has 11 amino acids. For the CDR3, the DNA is TGTGCCAGCAGTTACCCAAGTACGCAGTATTTT. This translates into CASSYPSTQYF.

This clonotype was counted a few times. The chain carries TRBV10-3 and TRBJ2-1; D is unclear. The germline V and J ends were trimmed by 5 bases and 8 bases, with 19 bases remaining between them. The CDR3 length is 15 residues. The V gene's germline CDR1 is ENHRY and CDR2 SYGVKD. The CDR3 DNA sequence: TGTGCCATCAGTAACCTCCTTGAGGCCGGCGATGAGCAGTTCTTC. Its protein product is CAISNLLEAGDEQFF.

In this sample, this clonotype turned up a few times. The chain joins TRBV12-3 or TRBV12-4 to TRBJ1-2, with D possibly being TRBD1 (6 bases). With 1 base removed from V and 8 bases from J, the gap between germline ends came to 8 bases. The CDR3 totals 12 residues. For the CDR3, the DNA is TGTGCCAGCAGTTTAGGGACAGAAGGCTACACCTTC. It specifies CASSLGTEGYTF.

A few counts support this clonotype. The CDR3 sequence is CASSPGGNLNTIYF. For the CDR3, the DNA is TGTGCCAGCTCACCAGGCGGAAATTTAAACACCATATATTTT. The J gene is TRBJ1-3, the V gene TRBV18; unclear D gene. The CDR3 sequence is 14 residues long. The V gene's germline CDR1 is KGHSH and CDR2 LQKENI. V was cut by 2 bases and J by 6 bases, with 11 bases left in between.

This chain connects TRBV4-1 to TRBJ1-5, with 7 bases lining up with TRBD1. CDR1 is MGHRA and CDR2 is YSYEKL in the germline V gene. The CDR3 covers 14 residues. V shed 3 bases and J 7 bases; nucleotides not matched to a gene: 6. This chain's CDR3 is CASSHRQGHQPQHF. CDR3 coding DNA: TGCGCCAGCAGCCACCGACAGGGCCACCAGCCCCAGCATTTT.

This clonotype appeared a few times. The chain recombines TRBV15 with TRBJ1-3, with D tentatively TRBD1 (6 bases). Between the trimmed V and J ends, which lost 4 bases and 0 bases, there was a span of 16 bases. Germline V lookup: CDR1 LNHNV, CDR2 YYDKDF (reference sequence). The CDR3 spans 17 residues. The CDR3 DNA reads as TGTGCCACCAGCACCGAGGGCCAGGGGCCCTCTGGAAACACCATATATTTT. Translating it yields CATSTEGQGPSGNTIYF.

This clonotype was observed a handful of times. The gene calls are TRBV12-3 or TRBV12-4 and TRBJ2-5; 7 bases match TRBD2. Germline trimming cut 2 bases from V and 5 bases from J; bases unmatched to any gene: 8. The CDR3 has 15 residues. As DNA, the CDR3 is TGTGCCAGCAGTTTAATGGGGGACTACCTGGAGACCCAGTACTTC. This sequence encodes CASSLMGDYLETQYF.

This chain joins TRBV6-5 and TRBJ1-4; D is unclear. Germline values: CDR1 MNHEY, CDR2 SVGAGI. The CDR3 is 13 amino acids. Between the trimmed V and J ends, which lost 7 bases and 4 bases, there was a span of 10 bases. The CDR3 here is CASTPGYNEKLFF. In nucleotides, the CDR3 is TGTGCCAGCACCCCAGGTTATAATGAAAAACTGTTTTTT.

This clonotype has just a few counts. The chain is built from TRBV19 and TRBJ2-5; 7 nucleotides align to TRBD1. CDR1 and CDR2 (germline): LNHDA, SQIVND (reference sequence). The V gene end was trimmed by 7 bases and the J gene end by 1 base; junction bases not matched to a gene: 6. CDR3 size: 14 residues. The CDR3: CASTQTGTQETQYF. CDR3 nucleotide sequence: TGTGCCAGTACTCAGACAGGGACCCAAGAGACCCAGTACTTC.